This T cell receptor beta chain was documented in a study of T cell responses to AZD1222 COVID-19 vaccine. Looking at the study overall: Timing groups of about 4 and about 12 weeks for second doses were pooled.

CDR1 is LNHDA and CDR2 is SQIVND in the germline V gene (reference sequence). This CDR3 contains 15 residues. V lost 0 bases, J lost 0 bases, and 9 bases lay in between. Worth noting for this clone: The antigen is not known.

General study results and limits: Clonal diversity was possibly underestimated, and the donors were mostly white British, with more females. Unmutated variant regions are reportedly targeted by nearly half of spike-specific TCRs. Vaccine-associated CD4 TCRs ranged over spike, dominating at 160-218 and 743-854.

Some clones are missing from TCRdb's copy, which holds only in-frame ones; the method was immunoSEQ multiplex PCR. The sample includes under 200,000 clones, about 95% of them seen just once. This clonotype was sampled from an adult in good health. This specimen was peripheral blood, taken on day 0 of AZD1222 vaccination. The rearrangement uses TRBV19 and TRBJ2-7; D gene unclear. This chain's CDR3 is CASSIDLPVSYEQYF. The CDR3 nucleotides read TGTGCCAGTAGTATAGATCTTCCGGTCTCCTACGAGCAGTACTTC.